This T cell receptor (beta chain) appears in the sequencing data of a study of blood T cell repertoires in COVID-19. Sequenced by immunoSEQ multiplex PCR; TCRdb stores in-frame clones only, minus some. The table shows 200,000 or so clones, with 82% occurring only once. In germline, CDR1 is SGHAT, CDR2 FQNNGV. V dropped 0 bases and J dropped 3; count of bases not matched to a gene: 2. The CDR3 covers 15 residues. The sample comprised peripheral blood. The chain combines TRBV11-2 with TRBJ2-3; 8 bases line up with TRBD2. This sequence originates from a woman aged 25-40 years with acute or convalescent COVID-19. The DNA of the CDR3 is TGTGCCAGCAGCTTAGATCCTAGCGGGACAGATACGCAGTATTTT. Amino acid sequence: CASSLDPSGTDTQYF.